This T cell receptor beta chain was identified in a study of cytomegalovirus exposure and HLA in healthy donors. Study in general: The 110 or so validation repertoires used a platform that matched the one used for the 666 first-cohort repertoires, as a later analysis reported. Findings and caveats of the study: The classifier was said to identify cytomegalovirus status with high specificity and sensitivity. A few CMV-associated chains proved CMV antigen-specific in vitro.

Sequencing was performed with immunoSEQ multiplex PCR; in TCRdb, only in-frame clones are kept and a portion is missing. Of some 120,000 clones in the sample, about 90% are singletons; the top ten hold about 1.9%. This clone was found once. Its matching antigen is unknown. Deletions cut 1 base from V and 0 bases from J, with 15 bases between. This CDR3 region has 17 residues. Germline-derived CDR1 and CDR2 are SEHNR and FQNEAQ (reference sequence). Specimen: PBMCs. The V call is TRBV7-9, the J call TRBJ1-1, with D maybe TRBD1 (6 bases). The TCR comes from a woman under 30 in good health and CMV-seronegative. CDR3 sequence: CASSLGRGRGMNTEAFF. The CDR3 DNA follows: TGTGCCAGCAGCTTAGGACGTGGTAGGGGGATGAACACTGAAGCTTTCTTT.